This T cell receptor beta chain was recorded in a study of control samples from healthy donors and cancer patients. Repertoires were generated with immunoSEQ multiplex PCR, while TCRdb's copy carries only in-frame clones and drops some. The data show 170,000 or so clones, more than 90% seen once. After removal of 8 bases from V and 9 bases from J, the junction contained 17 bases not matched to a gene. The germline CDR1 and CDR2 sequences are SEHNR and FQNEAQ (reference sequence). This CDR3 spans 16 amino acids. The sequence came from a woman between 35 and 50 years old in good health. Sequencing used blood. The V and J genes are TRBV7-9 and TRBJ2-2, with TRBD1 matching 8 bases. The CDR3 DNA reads TGTGCCAGCGAAGTATGGGTTGGACAGGGTAAACGGGAGCTGTTTTTT. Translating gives CASEVWVGQGKRELFF.